This T cell receptor beta chain appears in the sequencing data of a study of CD8+ T cells in alopecia areata. Turning to the study itself: A regimen of oral tofacitinib, 5 to 10 mg twice daily, was given to treated patients.

V lost 0 bases to trimming and J lost 14 bases; unmatched junction nucleotides: 9. Germline V gene sequence: CDR1 GTSNPN, CDR2 SVGIG (reference sequence). The CDR3 contains 13 residues. The sample's treatment: oral pan-JAK inhibitor, 5-10 mg twice daily. Alopecia areata patients had lesional scalp punch biopsies and peripheral blood taken from them. Sorting from PBMCs produced CD4+ and CD8+ T cells. In each case, RNA was isolated and then reverse transcribed into cDNA as the sequencing template. Produced via immunoSEQ multiplex PCR; TCRdb's table is partial and in-frame only. Of 150,000 to 200,000 clones in the sample, roughly 70% are singletons; the top ten hold under 1.5%.

The J gene is TRBJ1-4, the V gene TRBV30; 7 nucleotides align to TRBD1. Material: CD4+ T cells sorted from blood, obtained around week 49, from a patient treated with tofacitinib. The TCR originated in a human donor with alopecia areata. The CDR3 here is CAWSVLSGQDLFF. Here the CDR3 DNA reads TGTGCCTGGAGTGTACTGAGTGGACAGGACCTGTTTTTT.